One sample yielded the 18 T cell receptor beta chains listed below, sequenced in a study of CXCR3-negative and CXCR3-positive naive CD8 T cells. Antigens for these TCRs are unknown. cDNA libraries for TRB were generated by 5' RACE incorporating UMI labels. TCRdb reprocessed the 5' RACE reads; each CDR3 protein has one entry and no DNA is given. The sample has 120,000 to 150,000 distinct CDR3 sequences. Broader study findings: More hydrophobic TRB CDR3s occurred in CXCR3-positive than in CXCR3-negative naive cells.

The sequencing input was naive CXCR3+ CD8+ T cells from blood. Sample subset: CD45RO-CCR7+CD27+CD95- naive CD8+ T cells expressing CXCR3 (TNR3+). Receptors originate from a human donor in good health. Some clones in this sample may be carry-over from other donors' samples.

V is TRBV4-1 and J is TRBJ2-7; TCRdb indicates TRBD1, and absent DNA this call remains unverified. The V gene's germline CDR1 is MGHRA and CDR2 YSYEKL. The CDR3 loop spans 18 amino acids. The CDR3 reads CASSQGQTGLGRSYEQYF.

The chain links TRBV29-1 to TRBJ2-3. Looked up from germline, CDR1 is SQVTM and CDR2 is ANQGSEA. The CDR3 runs 13 residues. The CDR3 here is CSVASERTDTQYF.

CDR3 protein: CASSQEPSGDIRNEQFF. The chain joins TRBV4-3 to TRBJ2-1; TCRdb selects TRBD2, and the lack of DNA leaves this call unchecked. The V gene's germline CDR1 is LGHNA and CDR2 YSLEER. CDR3 length: 17 residues.

The rearrangement links TRBV29-1 to TRBJ2-2. The CDR3 runs 15 residues. CDR1 is SQVTM, CDR2 ANQGSEA, per germline. The CDR3 reads CSVLMVASGTGELFF.

The rearrangement joins TRBV7-2 to TRBJ2-7. Germline CDR1 is SGHTA and CDR2 is FQGNSA. This CDR3 comprises 13 residues. The CDR3 sequence is CASSPLTSYEQYF.

The rearrangement links TRBV7-8 to TRBJ1-3; TCRdb returns TRBD1, unconfirmable since there is no DNA. The CDR3 runs to 16 residues. From germline, CDR1 is SGHVS and CDR2 FQNEAQ. CDR3 in amino acids: CASSFPQGREGNTIYF.

The chain recombines TRBV3-1 with TRBJ2-1; with no DNA, the TCRdb D assignment of TRBD2 cannot be verified. The CDR3 sequence is 15 residues long. Germline CDR1 and CDR2: LGHDT and YNNKEL (reference sequence). Here the CDR3 reads CASSQDSGSYNEQFF.

The chain has TRBV9 and TRBJ1-5; TCRdb's D gene call, TRBD1, goes unchecked for lack of DNA. This CDR3 spans 16 amino acids. The germline CDR1 and CDR2 sequences are SGDLS and YYNGEE. The CDR3 here is CASSVERTGKNQPQHF.

This chain's CDR3 is CASSLVMANYEQYF. The J gene is TRBJ2-7, the V gene TRBV5-1. This CDR3 has 14 amino acids. The germline CDR1 and CDR2 sequences are SGHRS and YFSETQ. Together with reference TRBV5-1 and TRBJ2-7, the CDR3 gives the full variable domain: KAGVTQTPRYLIKTRGQQVTLSCSPISGHRSVSWYQQTPGQGLQFLFEYFSETQRNKGNFPGRFSGRQFSNSRSEMNVSTLELGDSALYLCASSLVMANYEQYFGPGTRLTVT.

The chain is built from TRBV11-3 and TRBJ2-7; TCRdb names TRBD2, which stays unverified in the absence of DNA. Germline CDR1 SGHNT, CDR2 YENEEA. The CDR3 extends over 12 amino acids. The CDR3 here is CASSRRGDEQYF.

V is TRBV12-3 or TRBV12-4 and J is TRBJ2-2. The CDR3 has 14 amino acids. The CDR3 protein is CATSPLAGTGELFF.

This chain uses TRBV29-1 with TRBJ2-2; TCRdb's D call, TRBD2, is unchecked because there is no DNA. Germline V gene data show CDR1 as SQVTM and CDR2 as ANQGSEA. This CDR3 region has 13 residues. The CDR3 loop is CTLREENTGELFF.

This chain uses TRBV14 with TRBJ2-3; TCRdb returns TRBD1, unconfirmable since there is no DNA. Germline loops: CDR1 SGHDN, CDR2 FVKESK. The CDR3 has 14 residues. The CDR3 loop is CASSHRGNTDTQYF.

The rearrangement joins TRBV7-3 to TRBJ1-1. Germline CDR1 is SGHTA and CDR2 is FQGTGA. CDR3 length equals 13 residues. This CDR3 is CASSLPGSDEAFF.

V is TRBV21-1 and J is TRBJ2-3. TRBV21-1 is deemed a pseudogene. The CDR3 runs 12 residues. CDR3 loop: CASTPTADTQYF.

The J gene is TRBJ1-4, the V gene TRBV20-1. The CDR3 has 14 amino acids. Germline V CDR1 and CDR2: DFQATT, SNEGSKA (reference sequence). CDR3 loop: CSARDIQGPEKLFF.

The gene calls are TRBV3-1 and TRBJ2-2. The CDR3 sequence is 15 residues long. The germline V gene encodes CDR1 LGHDT and CDR2 YNNKEL (reference sequence). Here the CDR3 reads CASSPANSNTGELFF.

This rearrangement joins TRBV29-1 to TRBJ2-1; TCRdb selects TRBD2, and the lack of DNA leaves this call unchecked. This CDR3 contains 13 residues. Germline V gene sequence: CDR1 SQVTM, CDR2 ANQGSEA. This CDR3 reads CSSQREGNNEQFF.